The clone carrying this T cell receptor (beta chain) has a handful of counts. Via MiXCR, TCRdb re-called the 5' RACE reads, giving one row per CDR3 protein. The table includes hundreds of thousands of distinct CDR3 sequences, over 9% detected once. The record originates from a study of T cells after yellow fever vaccination. This receptor was taken from a young man who received the YFV17D yellow fever vaccine. Specimen: PBMCs, collected on the day of the yellow fever booster vaccination.

The CDR3 spells CASSLALGTGNEKLFF. The CDR3 DNA is TGTGCCAGCAGTTTAGCGCTGGGGACAGGGAATGAAAAACTGTTTTTT. The chain employs TRBV12-3 or TRBV12-4 and TRBJ1-4, with 9 positions matching TRBD1. Trimming removed 0 bases from V and 5 bases from J; junction bases left unmatched: 4. This CDR3 has 16 amino acids.